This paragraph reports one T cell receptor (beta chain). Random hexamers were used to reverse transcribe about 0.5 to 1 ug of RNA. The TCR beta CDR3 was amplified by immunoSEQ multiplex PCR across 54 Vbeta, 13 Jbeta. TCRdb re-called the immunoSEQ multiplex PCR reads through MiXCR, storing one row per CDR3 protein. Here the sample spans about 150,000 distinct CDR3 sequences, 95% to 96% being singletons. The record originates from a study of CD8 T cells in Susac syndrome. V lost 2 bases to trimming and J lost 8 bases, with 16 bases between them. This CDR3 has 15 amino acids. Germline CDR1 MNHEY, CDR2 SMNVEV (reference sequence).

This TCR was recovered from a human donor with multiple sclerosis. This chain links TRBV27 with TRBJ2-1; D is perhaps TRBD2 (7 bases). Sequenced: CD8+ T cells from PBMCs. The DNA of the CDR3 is TGTGCCAGCAGTTTAAGGGGGGGGGCCGGCGATGAGCAGTTCTTC. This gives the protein CASSLRGGAGDEQFF.